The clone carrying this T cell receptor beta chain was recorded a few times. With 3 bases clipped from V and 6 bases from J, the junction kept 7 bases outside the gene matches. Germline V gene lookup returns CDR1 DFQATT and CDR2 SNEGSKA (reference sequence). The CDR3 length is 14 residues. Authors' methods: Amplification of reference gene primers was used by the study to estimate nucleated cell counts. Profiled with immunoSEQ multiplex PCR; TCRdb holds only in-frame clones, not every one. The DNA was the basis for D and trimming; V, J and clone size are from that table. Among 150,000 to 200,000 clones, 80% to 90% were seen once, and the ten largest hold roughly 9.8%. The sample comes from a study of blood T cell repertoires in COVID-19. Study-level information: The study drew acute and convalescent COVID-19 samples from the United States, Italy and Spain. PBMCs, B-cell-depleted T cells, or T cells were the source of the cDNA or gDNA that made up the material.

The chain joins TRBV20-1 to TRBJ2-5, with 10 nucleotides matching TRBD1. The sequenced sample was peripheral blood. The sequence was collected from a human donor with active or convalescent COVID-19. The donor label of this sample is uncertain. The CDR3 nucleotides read TGCAGTGCTAGTCCGGGACAGGGGAGGCAGACCCAGTACTTC. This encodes CSASPGQGRQTQYF.